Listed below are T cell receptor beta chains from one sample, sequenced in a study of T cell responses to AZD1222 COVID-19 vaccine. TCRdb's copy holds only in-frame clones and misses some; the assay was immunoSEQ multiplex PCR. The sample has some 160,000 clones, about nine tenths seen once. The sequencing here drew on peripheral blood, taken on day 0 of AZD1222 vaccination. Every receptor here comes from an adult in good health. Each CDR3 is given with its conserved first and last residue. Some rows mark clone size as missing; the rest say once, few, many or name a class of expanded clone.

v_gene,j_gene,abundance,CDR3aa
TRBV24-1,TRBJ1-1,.,CATSEAPHTEAFF
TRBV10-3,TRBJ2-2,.,CANGQGRDTGELFF
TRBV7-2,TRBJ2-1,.,CASSSGTATHLRRGNEQFF
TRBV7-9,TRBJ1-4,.,CASSLSRSEKLFF
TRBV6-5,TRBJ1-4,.,CASSSIGQGRLFF
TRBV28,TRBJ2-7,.,CASNQQGSLHYEQYF
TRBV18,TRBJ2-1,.,CASSPGKGADNEQFF
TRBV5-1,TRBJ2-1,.,CASSISGTPGSEQFF
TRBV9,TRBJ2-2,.,CASSFQQGNGELFF
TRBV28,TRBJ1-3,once,CASSLGGNTGNTIYF
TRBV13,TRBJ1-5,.,CASSGNRDGAQHF
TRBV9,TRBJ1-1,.,CASSVVGRTGEAFF
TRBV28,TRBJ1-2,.,CASSRTVDGYTF
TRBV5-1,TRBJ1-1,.,CASSSSRQGDTEAFF
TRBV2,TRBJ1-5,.,CASSTGAGNQPQHF
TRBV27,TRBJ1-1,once,CASSLGQGARTEAFF
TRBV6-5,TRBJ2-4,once,CASSFTSGSNIQYF
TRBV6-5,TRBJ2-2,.,CASSYPTGANTGELFF
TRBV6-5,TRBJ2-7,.,CASSYSLRGQRHEQYF
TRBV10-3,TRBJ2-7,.,CAIRPGQGGLKQYF
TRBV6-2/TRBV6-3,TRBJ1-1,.,CASSYGRNTEAFF
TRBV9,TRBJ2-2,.,CASSVATGGLHTGELFF
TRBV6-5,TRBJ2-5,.,CASSYSSSGEETQYF
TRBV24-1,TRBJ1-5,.,CATSDLDSNQPQHF
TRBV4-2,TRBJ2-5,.,CASPIGETQYF
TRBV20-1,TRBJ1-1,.,CSASLRTTEAFF
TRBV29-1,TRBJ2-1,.,CSVEVGLDEQFF
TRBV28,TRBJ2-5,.,CASSRGQETQYF
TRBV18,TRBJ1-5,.,CASSPGQGHEPQHF
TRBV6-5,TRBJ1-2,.,CASSYVSGSDYGYTF
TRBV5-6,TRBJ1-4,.,CASSLMEGGKLFF
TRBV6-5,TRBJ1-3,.,CASSYWGTGDGNTIYF
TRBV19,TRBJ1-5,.,CASRWKGVGNQPQHF
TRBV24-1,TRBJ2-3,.,CATVAGASTDTQYF
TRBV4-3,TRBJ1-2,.,CASSQDVGQDYGYTF
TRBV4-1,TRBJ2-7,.,CASSLHSASGSYEQYF
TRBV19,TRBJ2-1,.,CASSPHRVEYNEQFF
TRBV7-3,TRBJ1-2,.,CASSSNTGVVGYTF
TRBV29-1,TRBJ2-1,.,CSVEGTASYNEQFF
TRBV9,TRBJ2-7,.,CASSVRVSSYEQYF
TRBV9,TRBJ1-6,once,CASSAQGADSPLHF
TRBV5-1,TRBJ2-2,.,CASSLGQGARTGELFF
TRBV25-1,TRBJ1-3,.,CASSEYLEPPGNTIYF